This T cell receptor (beta chain) was observed in a study of STAT3 mutations in large granular lymphocyte leukemia (dated by TCRdb to about 2019). As for the study more broadly: Roughly half of the T-LGLL patients who were sequenced longitudinally carried canonical activating STAT3 mutations. From an initial cohort of 200 to 250 LGL patients, eighteen representative T-LGLL cases were chosen for longitudinal sequencing of TCRbeta and STAT3. For each patient, sequencing was performed at an average of roughly 4 time points, with a range of 2 to 8 samplings. Serial deep sequencing of TCRbeta CDR3 and STAT3 was performed in patients with T-cell large granular lymphocyte leukemia to reconstruct clonal hierarchy and dynamics. As controls, the study also included longitudinal sequencing of a couple of patients with natural killer LGL leukemia. Over half of the T-LGLL patients were given one or more immunosuppressive therapy regimens, and approximately 36% of the treated patients had a hematologic response. What the authors observed across the whole study: Because codominant clonotypes persisted in some patients, a small but highly pathogenic clone may have been missed. In about 35% of the 18 patients, TCR clonotype switching occurred after therapy, and every newly emerging clone was STAT3 wild type. Because no samples were available when a clone first appeared, clonal expansion was inferred from samplings taken at other points. Several patients had a dominant TCR clone burden greater than the STAT3 mutant burden, which suggests that the STAT3 mutation arose secondarily within a clone that had already expanded. Linking therapy response to changes in TCR clonal burden was complicated by variable intervals between samplings and by differing treatment regimens. All T-LGLL patients had at least one immunodominant TCRbeta clonotype, and roughly half had multiple immunodominant subclonotypes.

TCRbeta libraries were sequenced on an Illumina MiSeq, and an average of roughly 41,000 productive templates per sample was obtained. Multiplex PCR amplification was used to generate TCRbeta CDR3 libraries with the immunoSEQ assay. Per the authors' processing: Repertoire diversity was calculated as previously defined, with values near 0 taken to indicate extremely monoclonal samples. TCRdb holds this immuneACCESS table with in-frame rearrangements only. Some clones are missing; in checked studies, unresolved V genes explain under half, and the rest has no known cause. V and J calls and clone size are copied from that table; D and trimming were computed from the DNA. A total of approximately 1,500 clones appear in this sample, 50% to 60% of them only once. The ten largest clones add up to 30% to 45% of the sample. DNA was extracted from blood mononuclear cells, and the same DNA was used for both TCR and STAT3 sequencing.

About this clone itself: What this receptor recognizes is not known. No much larger clone exists at a distance of one base, and base qualities are not known.

The germline V gene sets CDR1 to SGHTA and CDR2 to FQGNSA. Trimming accounts for 5 bases at V and 7 bases at J, while the number of junction bases matched to no gene is 16. The CDR3 contains 17 residues, cysteine and phenylalanine counted. The retained sequence is limited to the CDR3, 51 bases, with the frame set at the first base. The sequenced material came from peripheral blood mononuclear cells. This receptor was obtained from a man aged 55-75 years with T-cell large granular lymphocyte leukemia. Some clones in this sample may be carry-over from other donors' samples. The age is the age at diagnosis. The sequence is built from TRBV7-2 and TRBJ2-7, with 11 junctional bases fitting TRBD1. Read as DNA, the sequence is TGTGCCAGCAGCCCATGGGGGACAGGGGGTCGAGGGGAGGAGCAGTACTTC. Translated, it reads CASSPWGTGGRGEEQYF. Joined to the reference TRBV7-2 and TRBJ2-7 proteins, this CDR3 gives the full variable domain: GAGVSQSPSNKVTEKGKDVELRCDPISGHTALYWYRQSLGQGLEFLIYFQGNSAPDKSGLPSDRFSAERTGGSVSTLTIQRTQQEDSAVYLCASSPWGTGGRGEEQYFGPGTRLTVT.